This TCR beta chain was recovered during a study of response to subunit inactivated influenza vaccine. Per the germline V gene, CDR1 is LGHDT and CDR2 is YNNKEL (reference sequence). The CDR3 totals 15 residues. The V end was cut by 4 bases, the J end by 0 bases, with 12 bases between. TCRdb itself ran the RT-PCR reads through MiXCR, one entry per CDR3 protein. In the table there are 600,000 to 850,000 distinct CDR3 sequences, 14% of which are singletons. J is TRBJ1-2 and V is TRBV3-1; no clear D. The TCR comes from a man aged 50-59 years who received an inactivated influenza vaccine. Sequencing used PBMCs from blood, obtained 14 to 15 days before vaccination. CDR3 region: CASSRGREANYGYTF. The CDR3 bases are TGTGCCAGCAGCCGAGGCCGAGAGGCTAACTATGGCTACACCTTC.